These 17 T cell receptor beta chains originate from one sample sequenced in a study of cytomegalovirus exposure and HLA in healthy donors. Vbeta (60) and Jbeta (13) primers were used in the PCR. Assay: immunoSEQ multiplex PCR; the TCRdb copy retains only in-frame clones and omits some. This table holds 150,000 to 180,000 clones, approximately 74% found once. The sample was PBMCs. Source of these receptors: a man aged 18 to 29 in good health and CMV-seronegative.

The chain combines TRBV5-4 with TRBJ1-1, with a tentative D call TRBD1 (6 bases). The V gene's germline CDR1 is SGHNT and CDR2 YYREEE (reference sequence). CDR3 size: 14 residues. V gave up 3 bases and J gave up 4 bases, with 13 bases separating them. The CDR3 sequence is CASSSTTGFTEAFF. The CDR3 DNA reads TGTGCCAGCAGCTCCACAACAGGGTTCACTGAAGCTTTCTTT.

V usage is TRBV2 and J usage is TRBJ2-3; D might be TRBD1 (5 bases). The germline V gene has CDR1 SNHLY and CDR2 FYNNEI. The CDR3 consists of 13 residues. Trimming stripped 9 bases from V and 2 bases from J, with 12 bases between. The CDR3 bases are TGTGCCAGGGGGTCGGACACCACAGATACGCAGTATTTT. This encodes CARGSDTTDTQYF.

The chain has TRBV7-9 and TRBJ2-1, with D perhaps matching TRBD2 (5 bases). This CDR3 region has 14 residues. Trimming shortened V by 1 base and J by 7 bases, and 11 bases separated the two germline ends. Germline V gene lookup returns CDR1 SEHNR and CDR2 FQNEAQ (reference sequence). The CDR3 DNA is TGTGCCAGCAGCTTAGGTGAGGGAATGAATGAGCAGTTCTTC. Residues: CASSLGEGMNEQFF.

The gene calls are TRBV4-3 and TRBJ2-7; weak D call: TRBD2 (6 bases). The CDR3 covers 17 residues. CDR1 LGHNA and CDR2 YSLEER come from the germline V gene. Trimming took off 1 base at V and 0 bases at J, with 16 bases between the two ends. The CDR3 bases are TGCGCCAGCAGCCAAGGCTGGCCGGGGGACCTCTCCTACGAGCAGTACTTC. The encoded protein is CASSQGWPGDLSYEQYF.

This clone was seen a few times. The chain employs TRBV2 and TRBJ2-5, with TRBD1 matching 9 bases. The V gene end was trimmed by 6 bases and the J gene end by 2 bases; junction bases not matched to a gene: 1. Per germline, CDR1 SNHLY and CDR2 FYNNEI. This CDR3 is 13 amino acids long. In DNA form, the CDR3 reads TGTGCCAGCAGAGGGACAGGGCAAGAGACCCAGTACTTC. Its translation: CASRGTGQETQYF.

The chain has TRBV7-3 and TRBJ2-5, with TRBD2 matching 7 bases. V lost 0 bases to trimming and J lost 3 bases; unmatched junction nucleotides: 1. The CDR3 sequence is 14 residues long. Per the germline V gene, CDR1 is SGHTA and CDR2 is FQGTGA. The CDR3 DNA reads TGTGCCAGCAGCTTAACGGGAGGGGAAGAGACCCAGTACTTC. This translates into CASSLTGGEETQYF.

V gene TRBV29-1 combines with J gene TRBJ1-1, with TRBD1 identical over 8 bases. CDR3 size: 12 residues. The ends lost 6 bases at V and 5 bases at J; junction bases unmatched: 5. CDR1 and CDR2 from the germline V gene are SQVTM and ANQGSEA. CDR3 protein: CSVAGGSTEAFF. CDR3 DNA sequence: TGCAGCGTCGCAGGGGGCTCGACTGAAGCTTTCTTT.

This sequence joins TRBV19 and TRBJ2-3, with TRBD2 matching over 12 bases. The CDR3 is made up of 17 amino acids. With V trimmed by 7 bases and J by 7 bases, 15 bases remained unmatched. Germline lookup yields CDR1 LNHDA and CDR2 SQIVND (reference sequence). CDR3 sequence reads: CASKSGASGGARHTQYF. The CDR3 nucleotides are TGTGCCAGTAAGAGTGGGGCTAGCGGGGGGGCCCGACATACGCAGTATTTT.

The CDR3 sequence: CSVDSLNYGYTF. In nucleotides, the CDR3 is TGCAGCGTTGACTCCCTTAACTATGGCTACACCTTC. V and J are TRBV29-1 and TRBJ1-2; D gene uncertain. V gave up 3 bases and J gave up 1 base, with 6 bases separating them. Germline lookup yields CDR1 SQVTM and CDR2 ANQGSEA. The CDR3 contains 12 residues.

This clone appeared once. The J gene is TRBJ2-3, the V gene TRBV11-3; D gene unclear. Trimming cost V 0 bases and J 0 bases, with 4 bases left between them. CDR1 SGHNT and CDR2 YENEEA come from the germline V gene. The CDR3 length is 14 residues. In DNA, the CDR3 is TGTGCCAGCAGCTTAGACCCGAGCACAGATACGCAGTATTTT. This encodes CASSLDPSTDTQYF.

This chain joins TRBV4-1 and TRBJ1-6; 8 bases are a match to TRBD1. Germline values: CDR1 MGHRA, CDR2 YSYEKL. The CDR3 totals 16 residues. Trimming at V came to 1 base and at J to 10 bases, leaving 9 bases not matched to a gene. The DNA of the CDR3 is TGCGCCAGCAGCCAAGCAGGGGGCAGAGGGTACTCACCCCTCCACTTT. This gives the protein CASSQAGGRGYSPLHF.

The chain uses TRBV5-6 and TRBJ1-5, with 7 bases identical to TRBD1. Germline trimming cut 1 base from V and 2 bases from J; bases unmatched to any gene: 6. The germline gives CDR1 SGHDT, CDR2 YYEEEE. The CDR3 has 16 residues. The CDR3 DNA follows: TGTGCCAGCAGCTTGACAGGGGCAAGGGGCAATCAGCCCCAGCATTTT. It translates to CASSLTGARGNQPQHF.

The V and J genes are TRBV6-5 and TRBJ2-3; 10 positions match TRBD2. The CDR3 runs to 14 residues. J was trimmed by 2 bases and V by 11 bases; bases with no gene match: 7. Germline-derived CDR1 and CDR2 are MNHEY and SVGAGI. The CDR3 loop is CAGVSGGATDTQYF. The CDR3 DNA follows: TGTGCCGGAGTCAGCGGGGGGGCCACAGATACGCAGTATTTT.

This clone was counted a single time. The rearrangement links TRBV5-1 to TRBJ2-3, with 8 bases matching TRBD2. CDR3 length: 16 amino acids. The trim removed 8 bases at V and 3 bases at J, leaving 14 bases unmatched. Germline CDR1 is SGHRS and CDR2 is YFSETQ. CDR3 nucleotide sequence: TGCGCCAGTTCACCGTCTCTAACGGGGGGGACAGATACGCAGTATTTT. Its protein is CASSPSLTGGTDTQYF.

As regards this clone: This same CDR3 is encoded by further DNA sequences in the sample. The chain links TRBV7-2 to TRBJ2-1; D remains ambiguous. The CDR3 contains 13 residues. Germline V gene sequence: CDR1 SGHTA, CDR2 FQGNSA. V shed 0 bases and J shed 4 bases, with 4 bases lying between them. The CDR3 bases are TGTGCCAGCAGCTTAGCGGCATACAATGAGCAGTTCTTC. Translating it yields CASSLAAYNEQFF.

In its sample, this clone was seen a few times. The V and J genes are TRBV27 and TRBJ2-5, with 9 bases identical to TRBD1. There are 16 residues in the CDR3. Germline V lookup: CDR1 MNHEY, CDR2 SMNVEV (reference sequence). The V segment lost 7 bases and the J segment 4 bases; nucleotides outside the gene matches: 13. The CDR3 region is CASKPWGQGKGETQYF. The CDR3 nucleotides are TGTGCCAGCAAGCCTTGGGGACAGGGAAAAGGAGAGACCCAGTACTTC.

This chain links TRBV2 with TRBJ1-1; 7 bases agree with TRBD1. The CDR3 has 14 residues. CDR1 is SNHLY and CDR2 is FYNNEI in the germline V gene. The trim removed 2 bases at V and 7 bases at J, leaving 7 bases unmatched. CDR3: CASSEQGVSGEAFF. Here the CDR3 DNA reads TGTGCCAGCAGTGAACAGGGGGTCTCGGGTGAAGCTTTCTTT.